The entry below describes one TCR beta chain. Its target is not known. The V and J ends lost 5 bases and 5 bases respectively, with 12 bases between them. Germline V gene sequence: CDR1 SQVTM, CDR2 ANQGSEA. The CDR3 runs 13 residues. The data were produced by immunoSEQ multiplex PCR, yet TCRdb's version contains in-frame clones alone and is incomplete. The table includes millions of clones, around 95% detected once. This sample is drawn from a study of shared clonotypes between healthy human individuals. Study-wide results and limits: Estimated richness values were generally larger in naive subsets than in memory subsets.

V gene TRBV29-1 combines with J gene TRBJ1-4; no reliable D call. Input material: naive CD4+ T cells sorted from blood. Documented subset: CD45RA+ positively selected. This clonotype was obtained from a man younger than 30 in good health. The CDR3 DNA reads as TGCAGCGTTCGGGTGGTGGTAAATGAAAAACTGTTTTTT. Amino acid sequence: CSVRVVVNEKLFF.